This T cell receptor (beta chain) was retrieved from a study of shared clonotypes between healthy human individuals. On the study more broadly: Participating donors consisted of a couple of women and a few men aged 18 to 49. The study, taken as a whole, reports: Naive subsets typically showed greater estimated richness than memory subsets.

Only Caucasian adults living in Nashville, Tennessee served as donors. Subsets obtained from CD4+ cells comprised CD45RA+ naive and CD45RA-negative memory cells. The CDR3 is 13 residues long. The V end lost 4 bases, the J end lost 7 bases, and 11 bases lay between the germline ends. CDR1 is MNHNS, CDR2 SASEGT, per germline. This clone was counted only a few times. Antigen unknown. Clones were sequenced by immunoSEQ multiplex PCR, and TCRdb holds only the in-frame ones, with some missing. The sample lists roughly 760,000 clones; approximately 79% were seen once. V gene TRBV6-1 combines with J gene TRBJ1-5; D possibly corresponds to TRBD1 (6 bases). Sequenced material: memory CD4+ T cells sorted from blood. Specified subset: CD45RA-negative fraction. The receptor was isolated from a woman in her twenties or thirties in good health. CDR3: CASSVQGGQPQHF. CDR3 nucleotides: TGTGCCAGCAGTGTACAGGGAGGACAGCCCCAGCATTTT.